The 25 T cell receptor beta chains given below trace back to one sample, sequenced in a study of blood T cell repertoires in COVID-19. The assay was immunoSEQ multiplex PCR, and TCRdb's table has in-frame clones only and misses some. The repertoire has under 200,000 clones, around 82% of them found once; the top ten carry roughly 18%. The sequenced sample was PBMCs or T cells enriched from blood (not recorded which). The source of these receptors is a man between 60 and 70 years old who had recovered from COVID-19.

This clone occurred a few times. This chain uses TRBV5-1 with TRBJ2-7; 7 bases are shared with TRBD1. J lost 0 bases, V lost 0 bases, and 3 bases had no gene match. The CDR3 runs 15 residues. CDR1 is SGHRS and CDR2 is YFSETQ in the germline V gene. CDR3 region: CASSLGDSYSYEQYF. The CDR3, as DNA: TGCGCCAGCAGCTTGGGGGACAGTTACTCCTACGAGCAGTACTTC.

The V and J genes are TRBV18 and TRBJ1-4; TRBD1 is a possible D gene (6 bases). Between the trimmed V and J ends, which lost 3 bases and 6 bases, there was a span of 14 bases. This CDR3 has 15 residues. Germline CDR1 is KGHSH and CDR2 is LQKENI. CDR3 DNA sequence: TGTGCCAGCTCACCTTACAGGGCTACGGATGAAAAACTGTTTTTT. Encoded protein: CASSPYRATDEKLFF. The variable domain in full, with the rest retrieved from reference TRBV18 and TRBJ1-4, is NAGVMQNPRHLVRRRGQEARLRCSPMKGHSHVYWYRQLPEEGLKFMVYLQKENIIDESGMPKERFSAEFPKEGPSILRIQQVVRGDSAAYFCASSPYRATDEKLFFGSGTQLSVL.

This clone appeared a few times. The chain joins TRBV20-1 to TRBJ2-3; 8 bases map to TRBD2. Germline CDR1 reads DFQATT; CDR2 reads SNEGSKA (reference sequence). The CDR3 sequence is 15 residues long. With 3 bases clipped from V and 3 bases from J, the junction kept 8 bases outside the gene matches. CDR3 amino acids: CSASVSGSETDTQYF. CDR3 in DNA: TGCAGTGCTAGTGTGAGCGGGAGTGAAACAGATACGCAGTATTTT.

The V call is TRBV29-1, the J call TRBJ1-3, with TRBD1 matching over 10 bases. Per germline, CDR1 SQVTM and CDR2 ANQGSEA. The CDR3 spans 15 residues. Germline trimming cut 6 bases from V and 1 base from J; bases unmatched to any gene: 6. The CDR3, as DNA: TGCAGCGTCTGGGACAGGGGTGGATCTGGAAACACCATATATTTT. Residues: CSVWDRGGSGNTIYF.

V gene TRBV7-2 combines with J gene TRBJ2-7; 9 bases are shared with TRBD2. Germline-derived CDR1 and CDR2 are SGHTA and FQGNSA. This CDR3 is 16 amino acids long. Unmatched junction bases numbered 5, after V lost 0 bases and J lost 2 bases. Here the CDR3 reads CASSLASGGRTYEQYF. CDR3 nucleotide sequence: TGTGCCAGCAGCTTAGCTAGCGGGGGCCGAACCTACGAGCAGTACTTC.

The rearrangement uses TRBV7-6 and TRBJ1-1; TRBD1 agrees at 11 bases. The length of the CDR3 is 15 residues. Trimming cost V 3 bases and J 1 base; bases outside gene matches: 1. Germline V CDR1 and CDR2: SGHVS, FNYEAQ. The CDR3 region is CASSLGQGGNTEAFF. The CDR3 nucleotides read TGTGCCAGCAGCTTGGGACAGGGGGGGAACACTGAAGCTTTCTTT.

In regard to this clone: This specimen includes other DNA sequences encoding the same CDR3. The chain is built from TRBV10-3 and TRBJ2-7; a possible D gene is TRBD2 (6 bases). Trimming pared 8 bases from V and 4 bases from J, leaving 12 bases between. The CDR3 extends over 12 amino acids. Germline V gene data show CDR1 as ENHRY and CDR2 as SYGVKD. CDR3 amino acids: CAISDGGYEQYF. In DNA form, the CDR3 reads TGTGCCATCTCGGACGGGGGTTACGAGCAGTACTTC.

V usage is TRBV7-9 and J usage is TRBJ2-3; the D gene is possibly TRBD2 (5 bases). The CDR3 loop spans 15 amino acids. V lost 2 bases to trimming and J lost 4 bases, with 13 bases between them. Per germline, CDR1 SEHNR and CDR2 FQNEAQ (reference sequence). The CDR3: CASSLLAGIADTQYF. The DNA of the CDR3 is TGTGCCAGCAGCTTACTAGCTGGGATCGCAGATACGCAGTATTTT.

This clone was counted once. The chain couples TRBV15 to TRBJ1-5; 7 bases agree with TRBD1. The CDR3 is 14 residues long. Germline CDR1 and CDR2: LNHNV and YYDKDF (reference sequence). Unmatched junction bases numbered 6, after V lost 1 base and J lost 9 bases. The CDR3 DNA reads TGTGCCACCAGCAGAGGACAGGGTCGGGCGCCCCAGCATTTT. Translated: CATSRGQGRAPQHF. The variable domain in full, with the rest retrieved from reference TRBV15 and TRBJ1-5, is DAMVIQNPRYQVTQFGKPVTLSCSQTLNHNVMYWYQQKSSQAPKLLFHYYDKDFNNEADTPDNFQSRRPNTSFCFLDIRSPGLGDTAMYLCATSRGQGRAPQHFGDGTRLSIL.

The V gene is TRBV11-2, the J gene TRBJ1-2; 7 bases line up with TRBD1. CDR3 size: 15 residues. V shed 5 bases and J 2 bases; nucleotides not matched to a gene: 8. Germline lookup yields CDR1 SGHAT and CDR2 FQNNGV. The CDR3, as DNA: TGTGCCAGCAGCCTCCGACAGGGACTCAACTATGGCTACACCTTC. Its translation is CASSLRQGLNYGYTF.

V gene TRBV9 combines with J gene TRBJ1-2; 7 positions agree with TRBD1. The trim removed 0 bases at V and 2 bases at J, leaving 4 bases unmatched. This CDR3 is 15 amino acids long. Germline V CDR1 and CDR2: SGDLS, YYNGEE. The CDR3 DNA sequence: TGTGCCAGCAGCGTAGAGCCGACAGGGAACTATGGCTACACCTTC. It is translated as CASSVEPTGNYGYTF.

V is TRBV28 and J is TRBJ1-3; 10 bases map to TRBD1. The CDR3 totals 16 residues. The germline V gene has CDR1 MDHEN and CDR2 SYDVKM. The V and J ends lost 5 bases and 2 bases, in that order; junction bases with no gene match: 6. Written as DNA, the CDR3 is TGTGCCAGCAGTAGGACAGGGGGAATAACTGGAAACACCATATATTTT. Translation gives CASSRTGGITGNTIYF.

This clone was counted between two and nine times. The chain employs TRBV7-9 and TRBJ2-3; D call uncertain. Per germline, CDR1 SEHNR and CDR2 FQNEAQ (reference sequence). The CDR3 is 15 amino acids. V lost 0 bases to trimming and J lost 0 bases, with 7 bases between them. The CDR3 sequence: CASSLALQSTDTQYF. The CDR3 nucleotides read TGTGCCAGCAGCTTAGCGTTACAAAGCACAGATACGCAGTATTTT.

The chain is built from TRBV7-3 and TRBJ2-3; 8 bases are shared with TRBD2. V dropped 5 bases and J dropped 1; count of bases not matched to a gene: 8. CDR3 length equals 16 residues. Germline lookup yields CDR1 SGHTA and CDR2 FQGTGA. CDR3 protein: CASSPSGSRGTDTQYF. For the CDR3, the DNA is TGTGCCAGCAGCCCCAGCGGGAGCAGGGGCACAGATACGCAGTATTTT.

The gene calls are TRBV2 and TRBJ2-2; 8 bases line up with TRBD2. With 8 bases clipped from V and 0 bases from J, the junction kept 8 bases outside the gene matches. This CDR3 contains 16 residues. CDR1 SNHLY and CDR2 FYNNEI come from the germline V gene. The CDR3 DNA follows: TGTGCCAGCCTCAAATTGGGACTAGCGAACACCGGGGAGCTGTTTTTT. Translating it yields CASLKLGLANTGELFF.

The CDR3 DNA sequence: TGTGCCAGCAGCTTGGGGACAGTCTATGGCTACACCTTC. It specifies CASSLGTVYGYTF. The chain is built from TRBV5-8 and TRBJ1-2; TRBD1 is a possible D gene (6 bases). This CDR3 spans 13 amino acids. CDR1 is SGHTS, CDR2 YDEGEE, per germline. V lost 0 bases to trimming and J lost 4 bases, with 7 bases between them.

The chain combines TRBV7-3 with TRBJ2-1; TRBD2 matches at 10 bases. This CDR3 is 15 amino acids long. Germline values: CDR1 SGHTA, CDR2 FQGTGA. Germline trimming cut 6 bases from V and 7 bases from J; bases unmatched to any gene: 9. CDR3 nucleotides: TGTGCCAGCAGTCGTCTAGCGGGAGTTCCGAATGAGCAGTTCTTC. Amino acids: CASSRLAGVPNEQFF.

The gene calls are TRBV10-3 and TRBJ2-1, with 9 bases matching TRBD1. Germline V gene sequence: CDR1 ENHRY, CDR2 SYGVKD. The CDR3 consists of 15 residues. V shed 4 bases and J 7 bases; nucleotides not matched to a gene: 8. For the CDR3, the DNA is TGTGCCATCAGTGGTTCCGACGGGACAGGGAATGAGCAGTTCTTC. It translates to CAISGSDGTGNEQFF.

The rearrangement joins TRBV24-1 to TRBJ2-3, with TRBD2 matching 9 bases. V shed 7 bases, J shed 1 base, and the junction held 2 bases outside the gene matches. The CDR3 spans 14 residues. CDR1 and CDR2 from the germline V gene are KGHDR and SFDVKD. The CDR3 sequence is CATRSSGGTDTQYF. CDR3 in DNA: TGTGCCACCAGATCTAGCGGGGGCACAGATACGCAGTATTTT.

This clone was observed once. The chain joins TRBV27 to TRBJ2-1; a possible D gene is TRBD1 (6 bases). V was trimmed by 5 bases and J by 6 bases, leaving 8 bases between them. The CDR3 is 12 residues long. Germline V gene sequence: CDR1 MNHEY, CDR2 SMNVEV (reference sequence). The CDR3 DNA is TGTGCCAGCAGTCCGACAGGCAATGAGCAGTTCTTC. Translating it yields CASSPTGNEQFF.

A few counts support this clone. The chain recombines TRBV9 with TRBJ1-5, with a possible D match to TRBD1 (6 bases). Germline V gene data show CDR1 as SGDLS and CDR2 as YYNGEE. V gave up 0 bases and J gave up 7 bases, with 17 bases separating them. The CDR3 spans 16 residues. CDR3: CASSVGAGGAPQPQHF. CDR3 bases: TGTGCCAGCAGCGTAGGGGCGGGGGGCGCACCCCAGCCCCAGCATTTT.

The count of this clone is one. The rearrangement uses TRBV2 and TRBJ2-4, with D perhaps matching TRBD1 (5 bases). The length of the CDR3 is 15 residues. V lost 1 base to trimming and J lost 1 base, with 8 bases between them. Germline assignment: CDR1 SNHLY and CDR2 FYNNEI. CDR3 in amino acids: CASSEDRSAKNIQYF. CDR3 bases: TGTGCCAGCAGTGAAGACAGGTCGGCCAAAAACATTCAGTACTTC.

The chain carries TRBV5-1 and TRBJ1-4; D not resolved. The CDR3 is 15 residues long. Germline V gene lookup returns CDR1 SGHRS and CDR2 YFSETQ. Deletions cut 0 bases from V and 4 bases from J, with 10 bases between. Here the CDR3 DNA reads TGCGCCAGCAGCTTGGGCGGGGATTTTAATGAAAAACTGTTTTTT. Amino acid sequence: CASSLGGDFNEKLFF.

The chain links TRBV20-1 to TRBJ2-3; D gene unclear. Trimming stripped 3 bases from V and 6 bases from J, with 7 bases between. The CDR3 is made up of 11 amino acids. Germline V CDR1 and CDR2: DFQATT, SNEGSKA (reference sequence). The CDR3 DNA reads as TGCAGTGCTAGTCCTCCTGATACGCAGTATTTT. Translating gives CSASPPDTQYF.

The genes are TRBV30 and TRBJ2-7; D is unresolved. CDR3 length: 11 residues. V lost 1 base to trimming and J lost 4 bases, with 5 bases between them. Germline CDR1 and CDR2: GTSNPN and SVGIG (reference sequence). CDR3 region: CAWSDAYEQYF. As DNA, the CDR3 is TGTGCCTGGAGTGACGCGTACGAGCAGTACTTC.